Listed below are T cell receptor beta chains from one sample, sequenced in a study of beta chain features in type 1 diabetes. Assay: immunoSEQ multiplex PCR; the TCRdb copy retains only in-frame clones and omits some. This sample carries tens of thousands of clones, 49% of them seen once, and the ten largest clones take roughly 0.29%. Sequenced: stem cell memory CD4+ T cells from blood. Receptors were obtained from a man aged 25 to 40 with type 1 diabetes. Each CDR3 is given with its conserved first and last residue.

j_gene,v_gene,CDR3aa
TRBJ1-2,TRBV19,CASSIEKDRVGGYTF
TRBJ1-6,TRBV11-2,CASHGQGGNSPLHF
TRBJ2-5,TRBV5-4,CASSSGGGGAHQETQYF
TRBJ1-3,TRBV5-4,CASSGDPGQGSGNTIYF
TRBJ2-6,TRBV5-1,CASSLTGEQTVLTF
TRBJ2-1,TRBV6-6,CASSPPGSGISNEQFF
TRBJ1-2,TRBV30,CAWSVDGSYGYTF
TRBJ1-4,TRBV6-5,CASSLSQGGKLFF
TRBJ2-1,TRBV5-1,CASTYYAGSYNEQFF
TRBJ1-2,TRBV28,CASSLVEAGYTF